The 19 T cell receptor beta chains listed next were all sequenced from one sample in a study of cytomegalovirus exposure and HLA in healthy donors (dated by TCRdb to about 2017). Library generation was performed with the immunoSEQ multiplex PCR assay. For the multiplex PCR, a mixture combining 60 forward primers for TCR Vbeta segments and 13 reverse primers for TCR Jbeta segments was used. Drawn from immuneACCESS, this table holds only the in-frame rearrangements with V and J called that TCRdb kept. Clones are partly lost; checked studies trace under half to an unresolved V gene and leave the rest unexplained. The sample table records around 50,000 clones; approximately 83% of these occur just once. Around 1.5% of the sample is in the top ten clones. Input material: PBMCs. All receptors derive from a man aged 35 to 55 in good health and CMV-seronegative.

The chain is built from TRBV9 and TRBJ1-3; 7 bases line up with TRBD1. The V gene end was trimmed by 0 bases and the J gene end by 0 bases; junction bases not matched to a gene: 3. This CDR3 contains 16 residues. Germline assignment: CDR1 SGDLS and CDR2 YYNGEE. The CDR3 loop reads CASSVVGQNSGNTIYF. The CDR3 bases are TGTGCCAGCAGCGTAGTGGGACAGAACTCTGGAAACACCATATATTTT.

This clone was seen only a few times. The CDR3 DNA is TGTGCCAGCAGTTACAGTAGATCTTACTCTGGAAACACCATATATTTT. This translates into CASSYSRSYSGNTIYF. J is TRBJ1-3 and V is TRBV6-5; D not certain. V was shortened by 2 bases and J by 0 bases, with 11 bases between the two germline ends. This CDR3 has 16 amino acids. CDR1 MNHEY and CDR2 SVGAGI come from the germline V gene.

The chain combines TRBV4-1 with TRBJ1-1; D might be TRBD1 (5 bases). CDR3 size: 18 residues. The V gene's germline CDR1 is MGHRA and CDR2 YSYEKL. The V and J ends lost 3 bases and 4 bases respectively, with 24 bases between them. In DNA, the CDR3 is TGCGCCAGCAGCCACAGCCCCCTTCCAGGGAGGGGCAGCACTGAAGCTTTCTTT. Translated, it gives CASSHSPLPGRGSTEAFF.

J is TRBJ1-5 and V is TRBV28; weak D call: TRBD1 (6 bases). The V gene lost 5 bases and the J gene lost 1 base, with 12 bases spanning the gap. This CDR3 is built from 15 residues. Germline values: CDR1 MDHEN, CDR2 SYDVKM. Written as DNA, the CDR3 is TGTGCCAGCAGTAGGGGGAGTGTGAGCAATCAGCCCCAGCATTTT. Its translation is CASSRGSVSNQPQHF. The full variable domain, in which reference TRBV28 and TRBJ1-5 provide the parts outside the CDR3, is DVKVTQSSRYLVKRTGEKVFLECVQDMDHENMFWYRQDPGLGLRLIYFSYDVKMKEKGDIPEGYSVSREKKERFSLILESASTNQTSMYLCASSRGSVSNQPQHFGDGTRLSIL.

CDR3 bases: TGCGCCAGCAGCCAAGAGTGGGACTTTGAGGAGACCCAGTACTTC. Amino acid sequence: CASSQEWDFEETQYF. This rearrangement joins TRBV4-1 to TRBJ2-5; the D gene is possibly TRBD2 (6 bases). The germline V and J ends were trimmed by 0 bases and 5 bases, with 13 bases remaining between them. Per germline, CDR1 MGHRA and CDR2 YSYEKL. This CDR3 contains 15 residues.

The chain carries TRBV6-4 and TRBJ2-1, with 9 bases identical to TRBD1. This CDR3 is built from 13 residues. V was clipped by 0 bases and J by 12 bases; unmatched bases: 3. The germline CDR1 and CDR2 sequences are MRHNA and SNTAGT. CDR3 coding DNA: TGTGCCAGCAGTGACTCGGACAGGGGTCGGCAGTTCTTC. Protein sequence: CASSDSDRGRQFF.

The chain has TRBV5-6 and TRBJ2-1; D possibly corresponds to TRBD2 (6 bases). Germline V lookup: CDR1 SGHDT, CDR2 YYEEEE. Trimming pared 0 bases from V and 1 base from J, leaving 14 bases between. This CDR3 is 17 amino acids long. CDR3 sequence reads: CASSLAGRGKSYNEQFF. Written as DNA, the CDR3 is TGTGCCAGCAGCTTGGCTGGCCGGGGGAAATCCTACAATGAGCAGTTCTTC.

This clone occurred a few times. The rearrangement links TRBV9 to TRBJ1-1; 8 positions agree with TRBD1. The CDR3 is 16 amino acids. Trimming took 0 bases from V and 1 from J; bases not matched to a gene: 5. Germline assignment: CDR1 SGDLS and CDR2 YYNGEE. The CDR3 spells CASSVGGRGPNTEAFF. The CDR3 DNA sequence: TGTGCCAGCAGCGTAGGGGGCAGGGGGCCGAACACTGAAGCTTTCTTT.

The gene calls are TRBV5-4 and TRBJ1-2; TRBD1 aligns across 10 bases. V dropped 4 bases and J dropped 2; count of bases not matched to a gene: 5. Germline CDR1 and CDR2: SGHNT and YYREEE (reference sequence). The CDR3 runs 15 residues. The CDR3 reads CASSIRDRGNYGYTF. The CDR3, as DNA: TGTGCCAGCAGCATTCGGGACAGGGGAAACTATGGCTACACCTTC.

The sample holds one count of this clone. In nucleotides, the CDR3 is TGCGCCAGCAGCCGCGGGACAGGGACCACTGAAGCTTTCTTT. This encodes CASSRGTGTTEAFF. The chain couples TRBV5-1 to TRBJ1-1, with TRBD1 matching 9 bases. V dropped 4 bases and J dropped 4; count of bases not matched to a gene: 5. The CDR3 is 14 amino acids. CDR1 and CDR2 from the germline V gene are SGHRS and YFSETQ.

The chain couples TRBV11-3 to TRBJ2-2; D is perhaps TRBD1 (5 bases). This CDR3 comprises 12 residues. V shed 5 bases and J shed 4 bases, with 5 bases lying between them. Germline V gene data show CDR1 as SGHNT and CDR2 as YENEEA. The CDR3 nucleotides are TGTGCCAGCAGCGACAGCACCGGGGAGCTGTTTTTT. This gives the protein CASSDSTGELFF.

In nucleotides, the CDR3 is TGTGCCAGCAGCGTAGTAGGGGGAAGCTATGGCTACACCTTC. The encoded protein is CASSVVGGSYGYTF. The rearrangement uses TRBV9 and TRBJ1-2; possibly TRBD1 for D (6 bases). V gave up 0 bases and J gave up 4 bases, with 10 bases separating them. Germline values: CDR1 SGDLS, CDR2 YYNGEE. The CDR3 spans 14 residues.

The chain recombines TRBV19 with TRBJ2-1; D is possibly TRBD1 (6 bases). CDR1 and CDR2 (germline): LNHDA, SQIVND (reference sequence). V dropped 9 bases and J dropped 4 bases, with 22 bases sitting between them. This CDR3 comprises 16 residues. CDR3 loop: CASRKDRTAIYNEQFF. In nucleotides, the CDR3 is TGTGCCAGCCGGAAGGATAGGACAGCCATTTACAATGAGCAGTTCTTC.

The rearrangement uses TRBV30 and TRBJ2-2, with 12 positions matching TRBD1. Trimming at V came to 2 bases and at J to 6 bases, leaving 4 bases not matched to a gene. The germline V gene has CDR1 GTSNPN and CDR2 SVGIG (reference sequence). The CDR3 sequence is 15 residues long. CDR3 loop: CAWSKGQGAAGELFF. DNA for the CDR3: TGTGCCTGGAGTAAGGGACAGGGGGCAGCCGGGGAGCTGTTTTTT.

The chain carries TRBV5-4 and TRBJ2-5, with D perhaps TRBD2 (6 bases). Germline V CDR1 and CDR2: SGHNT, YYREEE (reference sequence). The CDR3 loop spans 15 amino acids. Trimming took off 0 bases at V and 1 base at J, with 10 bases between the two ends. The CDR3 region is CASSLEISGQETQYF. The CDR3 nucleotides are TGTGCCAGCAGCTTGGAGATTAGCGGCCAAGAGACCCAGTACTTC.

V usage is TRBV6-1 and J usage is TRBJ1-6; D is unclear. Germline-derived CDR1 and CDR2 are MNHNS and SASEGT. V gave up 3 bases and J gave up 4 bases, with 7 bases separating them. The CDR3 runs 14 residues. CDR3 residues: CASSDLFYNSPLHF. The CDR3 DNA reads TGTGCCAGCAGTGATCTTTTTTATAATTCACCCCTCCACTTT.

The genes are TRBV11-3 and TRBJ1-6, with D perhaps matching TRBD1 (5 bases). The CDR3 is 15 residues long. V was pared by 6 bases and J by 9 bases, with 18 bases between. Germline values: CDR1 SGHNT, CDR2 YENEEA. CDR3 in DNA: TGTGCCAGCAGTACTTCACGGGGGAAGGCTTCACCCCTCCACTTT. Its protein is CASSTSRGKASPLHF.

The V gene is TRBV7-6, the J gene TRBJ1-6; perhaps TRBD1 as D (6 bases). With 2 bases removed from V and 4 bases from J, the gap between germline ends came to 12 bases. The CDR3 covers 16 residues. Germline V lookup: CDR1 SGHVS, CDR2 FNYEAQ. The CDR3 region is CASSLIQGGYNSPLHF. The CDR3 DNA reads TGTGCCAGCAGCTTAATACAAGGGGGTTATAATTCACCCCTCCACTTT.

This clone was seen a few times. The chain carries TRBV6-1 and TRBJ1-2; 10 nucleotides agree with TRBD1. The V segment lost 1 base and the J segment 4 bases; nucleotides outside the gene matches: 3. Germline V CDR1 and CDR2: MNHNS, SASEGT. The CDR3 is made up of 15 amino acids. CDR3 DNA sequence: TGTGCCAGCAGTGAAGTTGGGACAGGGGTCTATGGCTACACCTTC. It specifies CASSEVGTGVYGYTF.